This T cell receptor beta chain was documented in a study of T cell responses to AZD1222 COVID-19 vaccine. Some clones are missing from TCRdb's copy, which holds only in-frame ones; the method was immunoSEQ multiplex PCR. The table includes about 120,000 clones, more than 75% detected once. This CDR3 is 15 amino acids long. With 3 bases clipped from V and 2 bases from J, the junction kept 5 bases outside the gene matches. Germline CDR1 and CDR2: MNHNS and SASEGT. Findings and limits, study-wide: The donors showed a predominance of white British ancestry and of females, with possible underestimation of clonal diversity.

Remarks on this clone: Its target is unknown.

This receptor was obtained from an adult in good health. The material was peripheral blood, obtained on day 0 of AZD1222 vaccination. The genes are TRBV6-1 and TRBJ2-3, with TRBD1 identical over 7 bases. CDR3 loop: CASSEWTGLTDTQYF. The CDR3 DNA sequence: TGTGCCAGCAGTGAGTGGACAGGACTCACAGATACGCAGTATTTT.